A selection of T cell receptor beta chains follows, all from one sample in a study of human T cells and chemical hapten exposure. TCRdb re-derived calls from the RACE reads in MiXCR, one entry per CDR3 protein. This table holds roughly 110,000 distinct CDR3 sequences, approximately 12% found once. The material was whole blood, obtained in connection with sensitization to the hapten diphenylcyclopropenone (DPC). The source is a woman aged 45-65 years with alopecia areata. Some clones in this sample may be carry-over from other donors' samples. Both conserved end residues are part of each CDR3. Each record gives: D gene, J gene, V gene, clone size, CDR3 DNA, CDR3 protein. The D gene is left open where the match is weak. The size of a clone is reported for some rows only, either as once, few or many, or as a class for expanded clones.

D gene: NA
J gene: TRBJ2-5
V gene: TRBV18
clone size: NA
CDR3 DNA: TGTGCCAGCTCACCACAACTAGCAACCCAAGAGACCCAGTACTTC
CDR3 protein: CASSPQLATQETQYF

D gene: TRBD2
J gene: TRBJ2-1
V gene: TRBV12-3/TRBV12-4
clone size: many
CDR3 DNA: TGTGCCAGCAGCCCGGGACTAGCGGGGGTTAGTGAGCAGTTCTTC
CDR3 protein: CASSPGLAGVSEQFF

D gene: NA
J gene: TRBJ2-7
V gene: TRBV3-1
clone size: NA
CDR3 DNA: TGTGCCAGCGGGATGACATGGTCGGCGGCCTACGAGCAGTACTTC
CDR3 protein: CASGMTWSAAYEQYF

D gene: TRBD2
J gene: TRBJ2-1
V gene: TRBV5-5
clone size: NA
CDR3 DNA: TGTGCCAGCAGAGTGGGACTAGCGGGGAACTACAATGAGCAGTTCTTC
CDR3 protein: CASRVGLAGNYNEQFF

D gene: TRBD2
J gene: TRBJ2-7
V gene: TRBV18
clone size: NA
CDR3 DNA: TGTGCCAGCTCACCGGGACTAGCGGCCTCCTACGAGCAGTACTTC
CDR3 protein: CASSPGLAASYEQYF

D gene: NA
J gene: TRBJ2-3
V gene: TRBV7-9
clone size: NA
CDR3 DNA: TGTGCCAGCAGCTTAGAGCTAGTTTCTACAGATACGCAGTATTTT
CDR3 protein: CASSLELVSTDTQYF

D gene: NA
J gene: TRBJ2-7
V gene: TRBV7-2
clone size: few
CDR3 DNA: TGTGCCAGCAGCCTGGAGGGGGGCCTCGGGTACGAGCAGTACTTC
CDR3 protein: CASSLEGGLGYEQYF

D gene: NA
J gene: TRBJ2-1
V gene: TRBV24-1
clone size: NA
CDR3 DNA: TGTGCCACCAGTGATTCCCCGGGGTGGGGAGGTGAGCAGTTCTTC
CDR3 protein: CATSDSPGWGGEQFF

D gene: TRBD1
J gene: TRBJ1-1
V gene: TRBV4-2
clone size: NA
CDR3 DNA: TGTGCCAGCAGCCGGGGGGACAGCGCGGTTATGAACACTGAAGCTTTCTTT
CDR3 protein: CASSRGDSAVMNTEAFF

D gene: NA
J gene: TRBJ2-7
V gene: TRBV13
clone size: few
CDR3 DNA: TGTGCCAGCAGCTTACAAGGACAGCAGAGAAACTACGAGCAGTACTTC
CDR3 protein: CASSLQGQQRNYEQYF

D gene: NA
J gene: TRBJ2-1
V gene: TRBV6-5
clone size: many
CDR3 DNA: TGTGCCAGCAGTTACCACCTCGGGGGTCCCCCCTACAATGAGCAGTTCTTC
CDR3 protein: CASSYHLGGPPYNEQFF

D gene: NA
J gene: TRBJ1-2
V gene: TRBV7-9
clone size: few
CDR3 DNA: TGTGCCAGCAGCCCCCCCAGGGTCGCAACGGGCTACACCTTC
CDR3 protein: CASSPPRVATGYTF

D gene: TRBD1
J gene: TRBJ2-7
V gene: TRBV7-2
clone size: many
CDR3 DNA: TGTGCCAGCAGCCCGAGGACAGGGGGTCTACCCTACGAGCAGTACTTC
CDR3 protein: CASSPRTGGLPYEQYF

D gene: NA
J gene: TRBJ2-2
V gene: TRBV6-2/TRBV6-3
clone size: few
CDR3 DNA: TGTGCCAGCAGAGAGGGTAACACCGGGGAGCTGTTTTTT
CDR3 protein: CASREGNTGELFF

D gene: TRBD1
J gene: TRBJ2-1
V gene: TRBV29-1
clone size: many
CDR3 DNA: TGCAGCGCCGAGACAGGGCACAATGAGCAGTTCTTC
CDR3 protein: CSAETGHNEQFF

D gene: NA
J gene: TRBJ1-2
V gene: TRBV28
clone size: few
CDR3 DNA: TGTGCCAGCAGTGACCACGTTCCCCGCCTCCTAGGCTACACCTTC
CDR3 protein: CASSDHVPRLLGYTF

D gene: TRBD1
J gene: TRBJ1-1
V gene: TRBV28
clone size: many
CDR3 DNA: TGTGCCAGCAGTTTACATGGACAGGGGGGGAGAGCTTTCTTT
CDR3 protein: CASSLHGQGGRAFF

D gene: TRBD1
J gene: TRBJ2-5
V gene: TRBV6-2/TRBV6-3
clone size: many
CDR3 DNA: TGTGCCAGCAGTTACCTACGGACAGGCCAAGAGACCCAGTACTTC
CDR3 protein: CASSYLRTGQETQYF

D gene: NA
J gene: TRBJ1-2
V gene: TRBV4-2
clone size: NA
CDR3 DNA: TGTGCCAGCAGCCAAGATGCGACCGGGCCTACCTATGGCTACACCTTC
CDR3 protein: CASSQDATGPTYGYTF

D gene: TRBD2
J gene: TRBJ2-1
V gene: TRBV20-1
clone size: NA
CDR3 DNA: TGCAGTGCCAACAGCGGGAGGACCTTGAATGAGCAGTTCTTC
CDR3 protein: CSANSGRTLNEQFF

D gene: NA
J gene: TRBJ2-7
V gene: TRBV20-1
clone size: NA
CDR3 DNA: TGCAGTGCCGGGGAGACGCTGACCTACGAGCAGTACTTC
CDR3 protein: CSAGETLTYEQYF

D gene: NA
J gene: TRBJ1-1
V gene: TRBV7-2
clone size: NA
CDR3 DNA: TGTGCCAGCAGCTGGGCGAGGCTGAACACTGAAGCTTTCTTT
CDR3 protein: CASSWARLNTEAFF